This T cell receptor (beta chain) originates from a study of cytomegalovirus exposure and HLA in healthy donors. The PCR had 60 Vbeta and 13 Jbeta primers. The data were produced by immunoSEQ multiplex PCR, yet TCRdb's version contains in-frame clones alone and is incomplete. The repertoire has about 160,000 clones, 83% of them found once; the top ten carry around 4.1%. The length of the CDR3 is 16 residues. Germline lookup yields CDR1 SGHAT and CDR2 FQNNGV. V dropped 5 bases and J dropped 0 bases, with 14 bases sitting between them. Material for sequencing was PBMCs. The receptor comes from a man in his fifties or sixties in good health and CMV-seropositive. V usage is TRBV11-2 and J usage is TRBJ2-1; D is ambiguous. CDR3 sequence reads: CASSLASGSSYNEQFF. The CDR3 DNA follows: TGTGCCAGCAGCCTCGCCTCGGGTAGCTCCTACAATGAGCAGTTCTTC.